The clone carrying this T cell receptor beta chain was recorded a few times. Its antigen is still unknown. This entry belongs to a study of T-cell memory formation after mild COVID-19. The wider study: Largely, TCR clusters stayed within a single donor. Points from the study as a whole: Contracting clones from day 15 to 85 showed balanced CD4/CD8; later expanders favored CD4+. Pre-infection memory harbored some responding clones, suggesting cross-reactive memory joined.

TCRdb called the 5' RACE reads again in MiXCR, with one record for every CDR3 protein. This table holds about 390,000 distinct CDR3 sequences, about a sixth found once. Germline values: CDR1 LGHDT, CDR2 YNNKEL (reference sequence). Trimming took off 2 bases at V and 5 bases at J, with 12 bases between the two ends. The CDR3 runs to 14 residues. Sequenced input: PBMCs or a T cell subset sorted from them (not recorded which). The V and J genes are TRBV3-1 and TRBJ2-5; D is ambiguous. The receptor was derived from a man aged 18-30 years who had mild COVID-19 (a few samples of this study predate the infection). Cell type and time point are not known. CDR3 bases: TGTGCCAGCAGCCAAACCCGATCTCGGGAGACCCAGTACTTC. Protein: CASSQTRSRETQYF.